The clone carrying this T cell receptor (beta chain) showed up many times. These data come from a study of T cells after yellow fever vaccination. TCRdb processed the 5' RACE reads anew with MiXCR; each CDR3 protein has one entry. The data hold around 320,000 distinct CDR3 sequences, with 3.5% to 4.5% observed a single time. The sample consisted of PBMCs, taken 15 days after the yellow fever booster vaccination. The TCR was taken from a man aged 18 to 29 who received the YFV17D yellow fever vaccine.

CDR3 protein: CSALPGAGAYEQYV. Here the CDR3 DNA reads TGCAGTGCCCTCCCCGGGGCGGGGGCCTACGAGCAGTACGTC. The chain is built from TRBV20-1 and TRBJ2-7; 7 positions match TRBD2. The J segment lost 2 bases and the V segment lost 6 bases, leaving 10 bases of the junction unmatched. The CDR3 extends over 14 amino acids. CDR1 is DFQATT and CDR2 is SNEGSKA in the germline V gene (reference sequence).